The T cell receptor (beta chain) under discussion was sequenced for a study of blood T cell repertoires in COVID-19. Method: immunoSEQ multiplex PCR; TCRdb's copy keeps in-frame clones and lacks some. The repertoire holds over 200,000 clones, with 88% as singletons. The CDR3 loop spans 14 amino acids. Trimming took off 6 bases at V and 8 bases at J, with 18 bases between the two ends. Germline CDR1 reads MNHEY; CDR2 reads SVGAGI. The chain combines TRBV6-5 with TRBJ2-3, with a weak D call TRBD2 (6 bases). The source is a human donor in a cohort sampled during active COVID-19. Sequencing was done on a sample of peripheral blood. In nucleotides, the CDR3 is TGTGCCAGCAGATCGATGACTAGTATTGTTACGCAGTATTTT. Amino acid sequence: CASRSMTSIVTQYF.